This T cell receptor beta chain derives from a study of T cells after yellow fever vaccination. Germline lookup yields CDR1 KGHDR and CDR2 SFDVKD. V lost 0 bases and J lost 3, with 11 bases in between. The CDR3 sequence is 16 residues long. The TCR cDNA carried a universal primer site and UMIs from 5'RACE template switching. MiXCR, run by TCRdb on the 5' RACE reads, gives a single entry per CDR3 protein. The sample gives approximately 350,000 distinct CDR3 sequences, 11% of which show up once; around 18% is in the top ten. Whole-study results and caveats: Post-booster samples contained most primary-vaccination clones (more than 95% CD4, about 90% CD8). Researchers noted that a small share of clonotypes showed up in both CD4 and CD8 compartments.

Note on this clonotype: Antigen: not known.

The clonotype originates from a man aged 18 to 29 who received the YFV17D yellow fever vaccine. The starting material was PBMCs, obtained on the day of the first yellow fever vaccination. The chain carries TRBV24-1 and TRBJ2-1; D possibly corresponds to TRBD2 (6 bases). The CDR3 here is CATSDLYGGLYNEQFF. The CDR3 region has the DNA TGTGCCACCAGTGATTTGTACGGAGGGCTCTACAATGAGCAGTTCTTC.